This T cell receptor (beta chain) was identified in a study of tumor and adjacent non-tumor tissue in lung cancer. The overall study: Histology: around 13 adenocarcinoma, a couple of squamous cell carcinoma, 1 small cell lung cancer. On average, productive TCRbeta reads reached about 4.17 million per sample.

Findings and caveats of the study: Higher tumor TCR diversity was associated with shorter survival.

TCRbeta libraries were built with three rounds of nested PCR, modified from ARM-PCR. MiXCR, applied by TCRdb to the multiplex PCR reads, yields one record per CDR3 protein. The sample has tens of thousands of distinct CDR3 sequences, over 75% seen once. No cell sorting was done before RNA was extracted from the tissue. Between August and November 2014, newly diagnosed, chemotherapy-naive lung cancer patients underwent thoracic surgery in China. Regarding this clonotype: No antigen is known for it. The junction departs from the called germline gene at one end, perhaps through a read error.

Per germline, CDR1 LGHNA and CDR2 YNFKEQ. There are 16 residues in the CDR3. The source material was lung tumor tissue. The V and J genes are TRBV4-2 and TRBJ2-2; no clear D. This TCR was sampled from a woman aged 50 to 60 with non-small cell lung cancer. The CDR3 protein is CAGSQEWTENTGELFF. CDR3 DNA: TGTGCCGGCAGCCAAGAATGGACGGAGAACACTGGGGAGCTGTTTTTT.